This T cell receptor beta chain came from a study of blood T cell repertoires in COVID-19. Allocation to cohorts depended on clinical history reported by the participants. The data were produced by immunoSEQ multiplex PCR, yet TCRdb's version contains in-frame clones alone and is incomplete. The sample consists of 200,000 to 250,000 clones, 84% of them appearing once. The CDR3 spans 14 residues. From germline, CDR1 is MDHEN and CDR2 SYDVKM. The germline V and J ends were trimmed by 6 bases and 7 bases, with 15 bases remaining between them. This sequence was found in a woman in her thirties or forties who had recovered from COVID-19. Source material: PBMCs or T cells enriched from blood (not recorded which). V is TRBV28 and J is TRBJ1-4, with a tentative D call TRBD1 (6 bases). Here the CDR3 reads CASRLGGVGEKLFF. In DNA form, the CDR3 reads TGTGCCAGCAGGCTAGGGGGGGTGGGTGAAAAACTGTTTTTT.